These 8 T cell receptor beta chains came from one sample sequenced in a study of blood T cells in healthy people across ages. It was with a sample-barcoded 5' primer and a J-beta primer mix that a second PCR of about 7 to 12 cycles was run. From the 5' RACE reads, TCRdb called clonotypes with MiXCR, one entry per CDR3 protein. Here the sample spans about 1.7 million distinct CDR3 sequences, 25% to 30% being singletons. Source material: blood. The receptors were sampled from a woman aged 25 to 39 in good health.

Concerning this clonotype: A read error may produce the germline difference seen at one junction end. V and J are TRBV7-2 and TRBJ2-5; possibly TRBD2 for D (6 bases). The tail of the sequence fits TRBJ2-7 better, so the J call may be wrong. CDR1 is SGHTA, CDR2 FQGNSA, per germline. The CDR3 runs to 16 residues. The CDR3 protein is CANSLVGLSLVYEQYF. CDR3 in DNA: TGTGCCAACAGCTTAGTGGGACTTTCATTGGTCTACGAGCAGTACTTC.

In this sample, this clonotype turned up many times. The rearrangement uses TRBV13 and TRBJ2-7; 11 bases are a match to TRBD1. V gave up 5 bases and J gave up 2 bases; unmatched junction bases: 5. The CDR3 loop spans 15 amino acids. Germline assignment: CDR1 PRHDT and CDR2 FYEKMQ (reference sequence). The CDR3 DNA follows: TGTGCCAGCAGCGCAGAGGGACAGGGGGCCTACGAGCAGTACTTC. It codes for CASSAEGQGAYEQYF.

This clonotype has a handful of counts. This rearrangement joins TRBV12-3 or TRBV12-4 to TRBJ1-4; 9 bases line up with TRBD1. The CDR3 is 14 residues long. Germline trimming cut 5 bases from V and 7 bases from J; bases unmatched to any gene: 5. The CDR3 sequence: CASSNRGRGEKLFF. CDR3 DNA: TGTGCCAGCAGTAACAGGGGGCGGGGTGAAAAACTGTTTTTT.

This clonotype was recorded a few times. The chain carries TRBV10-1 and TRBJ2-1; possibly TRBD1 for D (5 bases). Germline CDR1 reads WNHNN; CDR2 reads SYGVQD (reference sequence). The V and J ends lost 0 bases and 13 bases respectively, with 16 bases between them. The CDR3 runs to 14 residues. Written as DNA, the CDR3 is TGCGCCAGCAGTGAGTCTTCAGGGCCCTATGTACAGTTCTTC. It is translated as CASSESSGPYVQFF.

This sequence joins TRBV19 and TRBJ2-1, with 11 positions matching TRBD2. CDR1 and CDR2 (germline): LNHDA, SQIVND (reference sequence). The CDR3 spans 13 residues. The J segment lost 7 bases and the V segment lost 10 bases, leaving 6 bases of the junction unmatched. Here the CDR3 DNA reads TGTGCCACAACTAGCGGGGGCAGAAATGAGCAGTTCTTC. Encoded protein: CATTSGGRNEQFF.

In its sample, this clonotype was seen a few times. This rearrangement joins TRBV28 to TRBJ1-5; 9 bases line up with TRBD1. This CDR3 is built from 16 residues. With 5 bases clipped from V and 3 bases from J, the junction kept 8 bases outside the gene matches. CDR1 and CDR2 from the germline V gene are MDHEN and SYDVKM. CDR3 nucleotides: TGTGCCAGCAGTACTCCAGGACAGGGGAACAATCAGCCCCAGCATTTT. Translated: CASSTPGQGNNQPQHF.

This clonotype has at least ten counts. The V and J genes are TRBV27 and TRBJ2-3; the D is unclear. The V gene lost 4 bases and the J gene lost 2 bases, with 16 bases spanning the gap. Germline-derived CDR1 and CDR2 are MNHEY and SMNVEV (reference sequence). CDR3 size: 16 residues. The CDR3, as DNA: TGTGCCAGCAGTTCACCCCGGAGTTCCACCACAGATACGCAGTATTTT. Protein sequence: CASSSPRSSTTDTQYF.

About this clonotype: An end of the junction differs from the germline gene, which may be a read error. The rearrangement joins TRBV7-2 to TRBJ2-7; 9 positions match TRBD2. Germline V CDR1 and CDR2: SGHTA, FQGNSA. The CDR3 covers 16 residues. CDR3 loop: CVSGWGGSSGEREQYF. The CDR3 nucleotides are TGTGTCAGCGGTTGGGGAGGGTCTAGCGGGGAGCGGGAGCAGTACTTC. The full variable domain, with the rest looked up from reference TRBV7-2 and TRBJ2-7, is GAGVSQSPSNKVTEKGKDVELRCDPISGHTALYWYRQSLGQGLEFLIYFQGNSAPDKSGLPSDRFSAERTGGSVSTLTIQRTQQEDSAVYLCVSGWGGSSGEREQYFGPGTRLTVT.